The clone carrying this T cell receptor (beta chain) was counted many times. This sample stems from a study of T cells in Graves' hyperthyroidism and ophthalmopathy. The wider study: Peripheral blood sampling occurred at initial diagnosis, before any treatment.

The study enrolled patients aged 18 to 65 with newly diagnosed hyperthyroidism of under 2 months' duration. PBMCs stemmed from around 9.3 ml fresh peripheral blood. RNA transcripts served as the template for amplifying TCR beta CDR3 regions. TCR CDR3 regions were first amplified by RT-PCR with HTBI primers. Via MiXCR, TCRdb re-called the multiplex PCR reads, giving one row per CDR3 protein. The data hold around 350,000 distinct CDR3 sequences, with about 15% observed a single time. Specimen: blood. This clonotype was obtained from a woman aged 25-40 years with Graves' hyperthyroidism that later progressed to Graves' ophthalmopathy.

CDR3 coding DNA: TGTGCCAGCAGCTTAGAATTAGGGATGACCTCTGGAAACACCATATATTTT. Protein: CASSLELGMTSGNTIYF. The V and J genes are TRBV11-2 and TRBJ1-3; no reliable D call. Trimming pared 0 bases from V and 0 bases from J, leaving 12 bases between. The germline V gene encodes CDR1 SGHAT and CDR2 FQNNGV. The CDR3 sequence is 17 residues long.